The clone carrying this T cell receptor (beta chain) appeared many times. Its target is not known. The data were obtained in a study of breast tumors, draining lymph nodes, adjacent tissues. Study findings and constraints: That most tumor T cells come from lymph nodes remained unproven. Luminal-like breast cancer showed significantly greater tumor-nontumor repertoire similarity than basal-like breast cancer did. Compared with lymph nodes, tumors were less diverse; compared with nontumor tissue, more.

Axillary draining lymph nodes of breast cancer patients supplied the node samples. CDR3 size: 12 residues. The J segment lost 14 bases and the V segment lost 4 bases, leaving 5 bases of the junction unmatched. The V gene's germline CDR1 is SGHTS and CDR2 YDEGEE. Using its own MiXCR run on the multiplex PCR reads, TCRdb lists one record per CDR3 protein. The data contain about 180,000 distinct CDR3 sequences, around 35% of them singletons. The V call is TRBV5-8, the J call TRBJ2-1; 11 bases line up with TRBD2. The receptor was isolated from a female donor with breast cancer. Some clones in this sample may be carry-over from other donors' samples. Input material: axillary lymph node tissue. This CDR3 reads CASSRTTSGEFF. The DNA for the CDR3 is TGTGCCAGCAGCCGAACGACTAGCGGGGAGTTCTTC.